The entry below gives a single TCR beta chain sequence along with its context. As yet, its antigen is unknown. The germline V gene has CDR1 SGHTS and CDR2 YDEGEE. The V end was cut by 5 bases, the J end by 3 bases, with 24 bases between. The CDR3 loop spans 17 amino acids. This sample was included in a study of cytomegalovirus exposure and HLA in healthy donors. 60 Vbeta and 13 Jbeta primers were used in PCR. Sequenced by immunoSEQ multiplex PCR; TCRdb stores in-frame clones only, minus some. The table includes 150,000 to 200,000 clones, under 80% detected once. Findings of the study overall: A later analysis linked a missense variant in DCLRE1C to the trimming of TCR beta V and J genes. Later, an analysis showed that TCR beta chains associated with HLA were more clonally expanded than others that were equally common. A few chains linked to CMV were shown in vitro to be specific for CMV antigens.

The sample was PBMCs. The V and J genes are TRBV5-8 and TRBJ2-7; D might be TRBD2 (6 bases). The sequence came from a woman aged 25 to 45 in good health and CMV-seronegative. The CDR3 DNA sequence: TGTGCCAGCAGTCCCCCGGTCGGTCAGGCGGGGAACTACGAGCAGTACTTC. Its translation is CASSPPVGQAGNYEQYF.